These T cell receptor beta chains were read from a single sample in a study of blood T cell repertoires in COVID-19. The repertoire was sequenced with immunoSEQ multiplex PCR; TCRdb's copy has only in-frame clones and lacks some. The repertoire holds tens of thousands of clones, with roughly 88% as singletons. The source material was peripheral blood. The receptors were sampled from an elderly man with acute or convalescent COVID-19. Both conserved end residues are trimmed from each CDR3. The order of the fields is V gene, J gene, clone size, CDR3 protein. Rows may omit the clone size; those that give it use once, few, many or a size class.

v_call: TRBV3-1/TRBV3-2
j_call: TRBJ2-2
clone_size: NA
cdr3_aa: ASSLLGQGTNTGELF

v_call: TRBV18
j_call: TRBJ2-2
clone_size: NA
cdr3_aa: ASSQRETGPSNLNTGELF

v_call: TRBV6-5
j_call: TRBJ2-3
clone_size: NA
cdr3_aa: ASSYTTSGGHGTQY

v_call: TRBV6-5
j_call: TRBJ2-1
clone_size: few
cdr3_aa: ASSYSSGGRGGEQF

v_call: TRBV5-6
j_call: TRBJ1-5
clone_size: NA
cdr3_aa: ASSAGVEPQH

v_call: TRBV10-2
j_call: TRBJ2-7
clone_size: NA
cdr3_aa: ASSMTSREQY

v_call: TRBV5-4
j_call: TRBJ2-2
clone_size: NA
cdr3_aa: ASSLGQVNTGELF

v_call: TRBV5-1
j_call: TRBJ1-1
clone_size: NA
cdr3_aa: ASSLSDRGFLSDTEAF

v_call: TRBV10-3
j_call: TRBJ1-4
clone_size: NA
cdr3_aa: AISGAGVGEKLF

v_call: TRBV30
j_call: TRBJ2-2
clone_size: NA
cdr3_aa: AWSVRDLIAGQGYATGELF

v_call: TRBV5-4
j_call: TRBJ2-7
clone_size: NA
cdr3_aa: ASRQIGQGAYEQY

v_call: TRBV7-2
j_call: TRBJ2-1
clone_size: NA
cdr3_aa: ASTRAAAGGGEQF

v_call: TRBV4-1
j_call: TRBJ2-5
clone_size: NA
cdr3_aa: ASSQGTVQETQY

v_call: TRBV7-9
j_call: TRBJ2-1
clone_size: NA
cdr3_aa: ASSTTSRSSYNEQF

v_call: TRBV19
j_call: TRBJ1-1
clone_size: NA
cdr3_aa: ASTDLAAAEAF

v_call: TRBV6-1
j_call: TRBJ1-3
clone_size: NA
cdr3_aa: ASREGSGMTGSTGNTIY

v_call: TRBV3-1/TRBV3-2
j_call: TRBJ2-7
clone_size: NA
cdr3_aa: ATAGAGTSDEQY

v_call: TRBV2
j_call: TRBJ2-2
clone_size: NA
cdr3_aa: ASSENRVATGELF

v_call: TRBV19
j_call: TRBJ1-1
clone_size: NA
cdr3_aa: ASSAQPGRGGTEAF

v_call: TRBV4-3
j_call: TRBJ2-2
clone_size: NA
cdr3_aa: ASSQGLDRGVGELF

v_call: TRBV18
j_call: TRBJ1-1
clone_size: NA
cdr3_aa: ASSPRRANTEAF

v_call: TRBV27
j_call: TRBJ2-6
clone_size: NA
cdr3_aa: ASTFSGANVLT

v_call: TRBV5-4
j_call: TRBJ2-1
clone_size: once
cdr3_aa: ASSLGTGIYNEQF

v_call: TRBV7-8
j_call: TRBJ1-6
clone_size: NA
cdr3_aa: ASSLVGTGRSPLH

v_call: TRBV11-2
j_call: TRBJ2-5
clone_size: NA
cdr3_aa: ASSFGQGTKTQY

v_call: TRBV19
j_call: TRBJ2-2
clone_size: NA
cdr3_aa: ASRTGGLNTGELF

v_call: TRBV9
j_call: TRBJ1-2
clone_size: NA
cdr3_aa: ASSAPQGANYGYT

v_call: TRBV4-2
j_call: TRBJ2-7
clone_size: NA
cdr3_aa: ASSSGGRYEQY

v_call: TRBV6-5
j_call: TRBJ2-7
clone_size: NA
cdr3_aa: ASSYGGTIYEQY

v_call: TRBV5-4
j_call: TRBJ1-2
clone_size: once
cdr3_aa: ATPTAGQLNVT

v_call: TRBV14
j_call: TRBJ2-7
clone_size: NA
cdr3_aa: ASSQRYRGTVGEQY

v_call: TRBV3-1/TRBV3-2
j_call: TRBJ2-1
clone_size: NA
cdr3_aa: ASSQGGVRNEQF

v_call: TRBV2
j_call: TRBJ2-2
clone_size: NA
cdr3_aa: ASSEAGQGRTGELF

v_call: TRBV7-9
j_call: TRBJ2-5
clone_size: few
cdr3_aa: ASSPFQGSQETQY

v_call: TRBV18
j_call: TRBJ2-5
clone_size: NA
cdr3_aa: ASSLGQGGQETQY

v_call: TRBV5-1
j_call: TRBJ2-3
clone_size: NA
cdr3_aa: ASTLVAGTDTQY

v_call: TRBV2
j_call: TRBJ1-1
clone_size: NA
cdr3_aa: ASSERGTEAF

v_call: TRBV18
j_call: TRBJ2-3
clone_size: NA
cdr3_aa: ASSPRQGTSGSTDTQY

v_call: TRBV11-2
j_call: TRBJ2-2
clone_size: NA
cdr3_aa: ASSLGQPNTGELF

v_call: TRBV15
j_call: TRBJ1-2
clone_size: NA
cdr3_aa: ATSTSGIHGYT

v_call: TRBV7-9
j_call: TRBJ2-1
clone_size: NA
cdr3_aa: ASSYNYNEQF

v_call: TRBV7-2
j_call: TRBJ2-5
clone_size: NA
cdr3_aa: ASSPDRGETQY

v_call: TRBV5-6
j_call: TRBJ2-1
clone_size: NA
cdr3_aa: ASSLGLNSEQF

v_call: TRBV19
j_call: TRBJ1-2
clone_size: NA
cdr3_aa: ASSIAGNYGYT

v_call: TRBV21-1
j_call: TRBJ1-3
clone_size: NA
cdr3_aa: ASSKVQVQRGNTIY